This T cell receptor (beta chain) was sequenced during a study of shared clonotypes between healthy human individuals. Study-level points and caveats: Roughly 5% of naive CD4 clonotypes were common to four donors. Only blood was sampled; tissue repertoires likely differ.

Concerning this clone itself: Antigen: not known.

Germline CDR1 SGHTS, CDR2 YDEGEE. V dropped 4 bases and J dropped 5 bases, with 18 bases sitting between them. The CDR3 runs 15 residues. Only Caucasian adults living in Nashville, Tennessee made up the donor group. Using about 220 ng DNA, 25,000 to 35,000 T cell genomes, the sorted-subset replicate PCRs were run. Repertoires were generated with immunoSEQ multiplex PCR, while TCRdb's copy carries only in-frame clones and drops some. The top ten hold 0.39% of the sample, which has more than 2,000,000 clones, 85% to 95% seen once. Sequencing was done on a sample of naive CD4+ T cells from PBMCs. Indicated subset: CD45RA+ positively selected. V usage is TRBV5-8 and J usage is TRBJ2-5, with D perhaps assigned TRBD1 or TRBD2 (5 bases each). This receptor was identified in a man between 18 and 35 years old in good health. Some clones in this sample may be carry-over from other donors' samples. CDR3 sequence (DNA): TGTGCCAGCAGCCCACCGGGCAGGTGGGGGGAGACCCAGTACTTC. This translates into CASSPPGRWGETQYF.